A selection of T cell receptor beta chains follows, all from one sample in a study of blood T cell repertoires in COVID-19. Sequencing used immunoSEQ multiplex PCR; TCRdb keeps in-frame clones, though not all of them. The data contain 350,000 to 500,000 clones, roughly 88% of them singletons. Material: PBMCs or T cells enriched from blood (not recorded which). The receptors stem from a woman between 18 and 29 years old who had been exposed to COVID-19. Both conserved end residues are part of each CDR3. The D gene is left open where the match is weak. Rows give clone size only sometimes, using once, few, many, or a class for an expanded clone.

-,once,TRBV3-1/TRBV3-2,TRBJ2-7,CASSQDRGEQYF,TGTGCCAGCAGCCAAGATAGGGGCGAGCAGTACTTC
-,-,TRBV2,TRBJ2-5,CASSKDRQETQYF,TGTGCCAGCAGTAAGGACAGACAAGAGACCCAGTACTTC
-,-,TRBV5-5,TRBJ2-2,CASSLPRDLNTGELFF,TGTGCCAGCAGCTTGCCCCGGGACTTAAACACCGGGGAGCTGTTTTTT
TRBD1,-,TRBV7-3,TRBJ2-7,CASSSGDRFSSYEQYF,TGTGCCAGCAGCTCCGGGGACAGGTTCAGCTCCTACGAGCAGTACTTC
TRBD1,-,TRBV6-2/TRBV6-3,TRBJ1-5,CASSPNLAGTGEPQHF,TGTGCCAGCAGCCCTAATTTAGCCGGGACAGGGGAGCCCCAGCATTTT
TRBD2,-,TRBV7-2,TRBJ2-7,CASSLTKRGPSSYEQYF,TGTGCCAGCAGCTTGACTAAGCGGGGGCCCAGCTCCTACGAGCAGTACTTC
-,-,TRBV21-1,TRBJ2-2,CASSKKEKDRGNTGELFF,TGTGCCAGCAGCAAAAAAGAAAAGGACAGGGGTAACACCGGGGAGCTGTTTTTT
TRBD2,-,TRBV6-5,TRBJ2-7,CASTGTSNYEQYF,TGTGCCAGCACTGGGACTAGCAACTACGAGCAGTACTTC
-,once,TRBV5-1,TRBJ2-3,CASSLDGMGRSDTQYF,TGCGCCAGCAGCTTGGACGGGATGGGCCGGTCGGATACGCAGTATTTT
-,-,TRBV20-1,TRBJ2-7,CSAGSGYEQYF,TGCAGTGCGGGCAGCGGCTACGAGCAGTACTTC
TRBD1,-,TRBV28,TRBJ2-7,CASSSQVGTGPSYEQYF,TGTGCCAGCAGTTCGCAGGTCGGGACAGGGCCTTCCTACGAGCAGTACTTC
-,-,TRBV7-3,TRBJ1-2,CASSLGRGNGYTF,TGTGCCAGCAGCTTAGGTCGGGGTAATGGCTACACCTTC
-,-,TRBV6-1,TRBJ2-4,CASSEAPDTKNIQYF,TGTGCCAGCAGTGAAGCCCCGGACACCAAAAACATTCAGTACTTC
TRBD1,-,TRBV27,TRBJ2-1,CASGTGGAYNEQFF,TGTGCCAGCGGGACAGGGGGCGCCTACAATGAGCAGTTCTTC
TRBD1,-,TRBV5-1,TRBJ1-4,CASSLNRQGTNEKLFF,TGCGCCAGCAGCTTAAACAGACAGGGAACTAATGAAAAACTGTTTTTT
TRBD1,once,TRBV18,TRBJ1-5,CASSPRMSGQGAQPQHF,TGTGCCAGCTCACCACGTATGTCTGGACAGGGGGCACAGCCCCAGCATTTT
-,-,TRBV2,TRBJ2-7,CASADSGYSYEQYF,TGTGCCAGCGCAGACTCAGGGTACTCCTACGAGCAGTACTTC
-,-,TRBV3-1/TRBV3-2,TRBJ2-5,CASSPTRGKETQYF,TGTGCCAGCAGCCCTACGAGAGGGAAAGAGACCCAGTACTTC
-,-,TRBV7-6,TRBJ2-7,CASSDQTAPDYEQYF,TGTGCCAGCAGCGACCAAACAGCCCCGGACTACGAGCAGTACTTC
-,-,TRBV5-8,TRBJ2-1,CASSLGFLDEQFF,TGTGCCAGCAGCTTGGGGTTTCTAGATGAGCAGTTCTTC
-,-,TRBV28,TRBJ1-3,CAVLGNTIYF,TGTGCCGTTCTGGGAAACACCATATATTTT
TRBD1,-,TRBV28,TRBJ2-7,CASSAGTGGLVEQYF,TGTGCCAGCAGTGCCGGGACAGGGGGTCTAGTGGAGCAGTACTTC
-,once,TRBV5-5,TRBJ2-5,CASSFSGKETQYF,TGTGCCAGCAGTTTTAGCGGAAAAGAGACCCAGTACTTC
-,few,TRBV5-1,TRBJ1-2,CASSLQTGPTAGYGYTF,TGCGCCAGCAGCTTGCAAACCGGTCCCACCGCAGGCTATGGCTACACCTTC
-,-,TRBV18,TRBJ1-5,CASSRSRGNQPQHF,TGTGCCAGCTCACGTAGTCGGGGCAATCAGCCCCAGCATTTT
TRBD1,-,TRBV28,TRBJ2-1,CASGQGYEQFF,TGTGCCAGTGGACAGGGGTATGAGCAGTTCTTC
-,-,TRBV4-2,TRBJ2-6,CASTRQVPTSGANVLTF,TGTGCCAGCACCCGACAGGTTCCTACCTCTGGGGCCAACGTCCTGACTTTC
TRBD1,-,TRBV18,TRBJ1-2,CASSLDRAGGFSYGYTF,TGTGCCAGCTCCCTAGACAGGGCTGGCGGATTTAGCTATGGCTACACCTTC
-,-,TRBV4-1,TRBJ2-1,CASSQEERSYNEQFF,TGCGCCAGCAGCCAAGAGGAGCGCTCCTACAATGAGCAGTTCTTC
-,-,TRBV11-2,TRBJ2-7,CATISGPPYEQYF,TGTGCCACTATCTCAGGGCCCCCGTACGAGCAGTACTTC
-,-,TRBV2,TRBJ1-2,CASRGEVSYTF,TGTGCCAGCAGGGGGGAGGTCAGCTACACCTTC
TRBD1,-,TRBV7-9,TRBJ1-5,CASSVDRGNQPQHF,TGTGCCAGCAGCGTAGACAGGGGCAATCAGCCCCAGCATTTT
TRBD2,-,TRBV4-1,TRBJ2-1,CASSLLGGLASDGSYNEQFF,TGCGCCAGCAGCCTCTTGGGGGGACTAGCTTCAGACGGCTCCTACAATGAGCAGTTCTTC
-,few,TRBV3-1/TRBV3-2,TRBJ2-7,CASRRWVTYEQYF,TGTGCCAGCAGGCGGTGGGTCACCTACGAGCAGTACTTC
-,-,TRBV11-3,TRBJ1-1,CASSLRLNTEAFF,TGTGCCAGCAGCCTTCGGTTGAACACTGAAGCTTTCTTT
-,few,TRBV19,TRBJ1-5,CASSISQDQPQHF,TGTGCCAGTAGTATAAGTCAGGATCAGCCCCAGCATTTT
TRBD2,-,TRBV19,TRBJ2-7,CASSIVPAGVHEQYF,TGTGCCAGTAGTATTGTCCCAGCGGGAGTCCACGAGCAGTACTTC
-,-,TRBV30,TRBJ1-5,CAWSVSEYQPQHF,TGTGCCTGGAGTGTAAGTGAGTATCAGCCCCAGCATTTT
-,-,TRBV28,TRBJ2-3,CASGQSGADTQYF,TGTGCCAGCGGACAATCGGGGGCAGATACGCAGTATTTT
TRBD1,once,TRBV19,TRBJ2-2,CATTGVYTGELFF,TGTGCCACTACAGGGGTCTACACCGGGGAGCTGTTTTTT
-,-,TRBV24-1,TRBJ2-3,CATSDRRLDTQYF,TGTGCCACCAGTGACAGGAGGCTAGATACGCAGTATTTT
-,-,TRBV11-1,TRBJ2-4,CASSLGGIVKNIQYF,TGTGCCAGCAGCTTAGGGGGCATTGTGAAAAACATTCAGTACTTC
-,once,TRBV6-5,TRBJ1-1,CASSSRGDWNTEAFF,TGTGCCAGCAGCAGCCGGGGAGATTGGAACACTGAAGCTTTCTTT
-,-,TRBV30,TRBJ2-1,CAWSFGRRVYEQFF,TGTGCCTGGAGTTTTGGACGGAGGGTTTATGAGCAGTTCTTC
TRBD2,-,TRBV19,TRBJ2-3,CASTPFKGLAGATDTQYF,TGTGCCAGTACCCCCTTCAAGGGACTAGCGGGAGCTACAGATACGCAGTATTTT
TRBD1,-,TRBV6-1,TRBJ2-3,CASSEVTGTAFWYF,TGTGCCAGCAGTGAAGTAACCGGGACAGCCTTCTGGTATTTT
-,-,TRBV6-2/TRBV6-3,TRBJ1-1,CASSPQDRPYAFF,TGTGCCAGCAGTCCACAGGACCGGCCGTACGCTTTCTTT
TRBD2,once,TRBV2,TRBJ2-2,CAMHSGRSGELFF,TGTGCCATGCATAGCGGGAGAAGTGGGGAGCTGTTTTTT